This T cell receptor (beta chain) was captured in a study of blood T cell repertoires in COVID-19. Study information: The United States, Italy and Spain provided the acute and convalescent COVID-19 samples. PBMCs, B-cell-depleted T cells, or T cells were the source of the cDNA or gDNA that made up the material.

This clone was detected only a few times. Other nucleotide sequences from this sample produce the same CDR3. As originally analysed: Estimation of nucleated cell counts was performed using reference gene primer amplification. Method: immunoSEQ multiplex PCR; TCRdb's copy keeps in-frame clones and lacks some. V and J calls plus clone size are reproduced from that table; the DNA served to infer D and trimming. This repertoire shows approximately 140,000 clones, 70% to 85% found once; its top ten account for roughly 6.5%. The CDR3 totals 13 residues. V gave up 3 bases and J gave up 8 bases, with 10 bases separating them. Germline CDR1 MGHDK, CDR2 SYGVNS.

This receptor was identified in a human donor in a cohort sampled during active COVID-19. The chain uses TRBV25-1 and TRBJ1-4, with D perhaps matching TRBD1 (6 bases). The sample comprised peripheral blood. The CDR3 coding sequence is TGTGCCAGCAGTGACGGGGGGCGGGAAAAACTGTTTTTT. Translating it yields CASSDGGREKLFF.